The source of this T cell receptor beta chain is a study of T cells in Graves' hyperthyroidism and ophthalmopathy. About the research overall: At initial diagnosis, before any treatment had begun, peripheral blood was obtained.

At least ten counts were recorded for this clonotype. From more than 8 ml of fresh peripheral blood, PBMCs were isolated. TCR beta CDR3 regions were amplified from RNA. HTBI primers drove first-round RT-PCR of the TCR CDR3. A single record per CDR3 protein comes from TCRdb applying MiXCR to the multiplex PCR reads. The data show a few hundred thousand distinct CDR3 sequences, less than 15% seen once. CDR1 is MGHRA, CDR2 YSYEKL, per germline. CDR3 length: 17 amino acids. With V trimmed by 0 bases and J by 4 bases, 12 bases remained unmatched. The rearrangement links TRBV4-1 to TRBJ2-7, with 7 bases that match TRBD2. The specimen was blood. The sequence was obtained from a woman in her 40s with Graves' hyperthyroidism. CDR3 sequence (DNA): TGCGCCAGCAGCCAAGATGCATCGTTCGGGGGGAGATACGAGCAGTACTTC. Amino acid sequence: CASSQDASFGGRYEQYF.